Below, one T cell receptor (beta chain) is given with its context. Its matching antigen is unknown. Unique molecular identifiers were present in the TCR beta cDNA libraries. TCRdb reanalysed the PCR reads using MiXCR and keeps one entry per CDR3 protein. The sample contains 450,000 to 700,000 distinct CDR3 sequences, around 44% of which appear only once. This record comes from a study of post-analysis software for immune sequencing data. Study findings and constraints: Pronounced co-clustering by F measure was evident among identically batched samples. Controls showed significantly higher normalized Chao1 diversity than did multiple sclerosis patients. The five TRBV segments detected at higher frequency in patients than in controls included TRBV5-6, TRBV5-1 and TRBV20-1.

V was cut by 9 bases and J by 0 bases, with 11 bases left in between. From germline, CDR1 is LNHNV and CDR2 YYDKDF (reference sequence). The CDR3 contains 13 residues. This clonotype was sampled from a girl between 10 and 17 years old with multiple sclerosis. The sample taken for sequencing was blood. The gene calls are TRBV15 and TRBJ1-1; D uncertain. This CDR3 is CATELGLNTEAFF. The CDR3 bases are TGTGCCACGGAGTTGGGTCTGAACACTGAAGCTTTCTTT.